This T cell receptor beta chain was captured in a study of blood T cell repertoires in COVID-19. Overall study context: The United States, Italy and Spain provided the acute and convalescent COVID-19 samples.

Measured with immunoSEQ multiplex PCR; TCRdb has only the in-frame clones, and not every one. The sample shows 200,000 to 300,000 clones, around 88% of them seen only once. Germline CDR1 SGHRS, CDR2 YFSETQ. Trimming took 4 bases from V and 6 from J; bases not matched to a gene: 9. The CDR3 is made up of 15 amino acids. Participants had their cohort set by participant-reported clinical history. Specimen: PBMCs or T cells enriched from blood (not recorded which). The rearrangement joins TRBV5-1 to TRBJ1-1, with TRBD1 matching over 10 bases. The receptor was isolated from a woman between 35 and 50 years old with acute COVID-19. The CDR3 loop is CASSPGTGAVAEAFF. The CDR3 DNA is TGCGCCAGCAGCCCCGGGACAGGGGCCGTCGCTGAAGCTTTCTTT.